This record looks at one TCR beta chain sequence and its context. The target antigen is unknown. This entry comes from a study of early stage breast cancer tumors. In the study overall: Average read coverage per sample was around 10-fold.

Findings and caveats of the study: Enriched TCRB sequences shared across patients were mostly commonly generated sequences.

Per the germline V gene, CDR1 is SEHNR and CDR2 is FQNEAQ (reference sequence). This CDR3 has 16 amino acids. Unmatched junction bases numbered 7, after V lost 5 bases and J lost 2 bases. Profiling relied on immunoSEQ multiplex PCR, and the TCRdb table lists in-frame clones only, not all of them. The data hold 25,000 to 30,000 clones, with 80% to 90% observed a single time. The TCR originated in a person aged 45-65 years with breast cancer. The sequencing input was blood. The rearrangement links TRBV7-9 to TRBJ2-3; 10 nucleotides align to TRBD1. The CDR3 region is CASSQRTGGSTDTQYF. CDR3 nucleotide sequence: TGTGCCAGCAGCCAGCGGACAGGGGGTTCCACAGATACGCAGTATTTT.